A selection of T cell receptor beta chains follows, all from one sample in a study of OX40 agonist ivuxolimab in advanced cancers. This table comes from immunoSEQ multiplex PCR, and its TCRdb copy is limited to in-frame clones, with some not included. The repertoire holds 40,000 to 60,000 clones, around 86% seen once, with approximately 5.8% in the top ten. The sample here was CD4+ or CD8+ T cells sorted from blood, taken in a trial of the OX40 agonist ivuxolimab. The receptors shown here come from an adult with an advanced solid tumor such as melanoma, head and neck, liver or kidney cancer. Both conserved end residues are part of each CDR3. Each record gives: J gene, V gene, D gene, clone size, CDR3 protein, CDR3 DNA. The D gene is left open where the match is weak. The size field is filled for only some rows; it gives once, few, many or a size class.

j_gene: TRBJ2-7
v_gene: TRBV30
d_gene: TRBD1
abundance: -
CDR3aa: CAWSSRDRAHSLWYEQYF
CDR3nt: TGTGCCTGGAGCAGCCGGGACAGGGCCCACTCCCTCTGGTACGAGCAGTACTTC

j_gene: TRBJ2-7
v_gene: TRBV5-4
d_gene: TRBD1
abundance: -
CDR3aa: CASSFQGAGEQYF
CDR3nt: TGTGCCAGCAGCTTTCAGGGGGCGGGCGAGCAGTACTTC

j_gene: TRBJ1-4
v_gene: TRBV6-1
d_gene: TRBD1
abundance: -
CDR3aa: CASSDRDSYATNEKLFF
CDR3nt: TGTGCCAGCAGTGACCGGGACAGCTATGCAACTAATGAAAAACTGTTTTTT

j_gene: TRBJ1-4
v_gene: TRBV2
d_gene: -
abundance: few
CDR3aa: CASSADVTATNEKLFF
CDR3nt: TGTGCCAGCAGCGCGGATGTGACTGCAACTAATGAAAAACTGTTTTTT

j_gene: TRBJ2-6
v_gene: TRBV4-1
d_gene: -
abundance: -
CDR3aa: CASSQDVGTSGANVLTF
CDR3nt: TGCGCCAGCAGCCAAGACGTGGGGACATCGGGGGCCAACGTCCTGACTTTC

j_gene: TRBJ2-3
v_gene: TRBV9
d_gene: -
abundance: -
CDR3aa: CASRAGSTDTQYF
CDR3nt: TGTGCCAGCAGAGCAGGGTCCACAGATACGCAGTATTTT

j_gene: TRBJ2-5
v_gene: TRBV28
d_gene: -
abundance: once
CDR3aa: CASITKGVQETQYF
CDR3nt: TGTGCCAGCATCACTAAGGGAGTCCAAGAGACCCAGTACTTC

j_gene: TRBJ2-1
v_gene: TRBV4-3
d_gene: TRBD2
abundance: -
CDR3aa: CASSQVAGANEQFF
CDR3nt: TGCGCCAGCAGCCAAGTTGCGGGAGCCAATGAGCAGTTCTTC

j_gene: TRBJ1-1
v_gene: TRBV6-5
d_gene: -
abundance: -
CDR3aa: CASSPGPYTEAFF
CDR3nt: TGTGCCAGCAGTCCCGGGCCCTACACTGAAGCTTTCTTT

j_gene: TRBJ2-2
v_gene: TRBV7-9
d_gene: -
abundance: -
CDR3aa: CASSWGTGELFF
CDR3nt: TGTGCCAGCAGCTGGGGGACCGGGGAGCTGTTTTTT

j_gene: TRBJ2-7
v_gene: TRBV4-3
d_gene: -
abundance: -
CDR3aa: CASSQDTAGYYEQYF
CDR3nt: TGCGCCAGCAGCCAAGATACCGCCGGATACTACGAGCAGTACTTC

j_gene: TRBJ2-7
v_gene: TRBV7-9
d_gene: TRBD2
abundance: -
CDR3aa: CASSFGSGSSYEQYF
CDR3nt: TGTGCCAGCAGCTTCGGTAGCGGGAGTTCCTACGAGCAGTACTTC

j_gene: TRBJ2-5
v_gene: TRBV28
d_gene: -
abundance: -
CDR3aa: CASSIGTSVQETQYF
CDR3nt: TGTGCCAGCAGCATCGGGACCAGCGTCCAAGAGACCCAGTACTTC

j_gene: TRBJ2-7
v_gene: TRBV4-1
d_gene: -
abundance: -
CDR3aa: CASSQSQGGSYEQYF
CDR3nt: TGCGCCAGCAGCCAGTCACAGGGAGGATCCTACGAGCAGTACTTC

j_gene: TRBJ2-3
v_gene: TRBV11-2
d_gene: -
abundance: -
CDR3aa: CASSLSAGVWTDTQYF
CDR3nt: TGTGCCAGCAGCCTAAGCGCAGGGGTATGGACAGATACGCAGTATTTT

j_gene: TRBJ2-7
v_gene: TRBV18
d_gene: -
abundance: many
CDR3aa: CASSRSGTFDEQYF
CDR3nt: TGTGCCAGCTCAAGGTCCGGGACTTTTGACGAGCAGTACTTC

j_gene: TRBJ2-3
v_gene: TRBV6-6
d_gene: -
abundance: few
CDR3aa: CASSTGISTDTQYF
CDR3nt: TGTGCCAGCAGCACAGGGATTAGCACAGATACGCAGTATTTT

j_gene: TRBJ2-2
v_gene: TRBV27
d_gene: TRBD2
abundance: -
CDR3aa: CASSLLGLVASGELFF
CDR3nt: TGTGCCAGCAGTTTATTGGGACTAGTAGCCTCCGGGGAGCTGTTTTTT

j_gene: TRBJ1-1
v_gene: TRBV5-4
d_gene: -
abundance: -
CDR3aa: CASSLGLYTEAFF
CDR3nt: TGTGCCAGCAGCCTGGGTCTGTACACTGAAGCTTTCTTT

j_gene: TRBJ1-6
v_gene: TRBV6-5
d_gene: TRBD1
abundance: few
CDR3aa: CASSSGGSNSPLHF
CDR3nt: TGTGCCAGCAGTTCAGGGGGATCTAATTCACCCCTCCACTTT

j_gene: TRBJ2-3
v_gene: TRBV9
d_gene: -
abundance: few
CDR3aa: CASSVMGLPTDTQYF
CDR3nt: TGTGCCAGCAGCGTCATGGGACTCCCCACAGATACGCAGTATTTT

j_gene: TRBJ2-2
v_gene: TRBV29-1
d_gene: -
abundance: once
CDR3aa: CSAEGTDTGELFF
CDR3nt: TGCAGCGCCGAAGGGACGGATACCGGGGAGCTGTTTTTT

j_gene: TRBJ1-5
v_gene: TRBV5-6
d_gene: -
abundance: -
CDR3aa: CASSLDPDNQPQHF
CDR3nt: TGTGCCAGCAGCTTAGACCCGGACAATCAGCCCCAGCATTTT

j_gene: TRBJ1-2
v_gene: TRBV14
d_gene: -
abundance: once
CDR3aa: CASSQEGSYGYTF
CDR3nt: TGTGCCAGCAGCCAAGAGGGGTCCTATGGCTACACCTTC

j_gene: TRBJ1-1
v_gene: TRBV6-6
d_gene: -
abundance: -
CDR3aa: CASSYSMVNTEAFF
CDR3nt: TGTGCCAGCAGTTACTCGATGGTTAACACTGAAGCTTTCTTT

j_gene: TRBJ1-1
v_gene: TRBV6-5
d_gene: TRBD1
abundance: -
CDR3aa: CASSYGWTGRNTEAFF
CDR3nt: TGTGCCAGCAGTTACGGGTGGACAGGGAGGAACACTGAAGCTTTCTTT

j_gene: TRBJ1-5
v_gene: TRBV7-6
d_gene: -
abundance: -
CDR3aa: CASSEGTLNQPQHF
CDR3nt: TGTGCCAGCAGCGAAGGTACCCTTAATCAGCCCCAGCATTTT

j_gene: TRBJ1-6
v_gene: TRBV5-1
d_gene: -
abundance: -
CDR3aa: CASSLQQGYDSPLHF
CDR3nt: TGCGCCAGCAGCCTACAACAGGGCTATGATTCACCCCTCCACTTT

j_gene: TRBJ2-2
v_gene: TRBV28
d_gene: TRBD2
abundance: few
CDR3aa: CASLSLTHQGEREEPGELFF
CDR3nt: TGTGCCAGCTTATCTTTAACCCACCAAGGGGAGCGGGAGGAGCCCGGGGAGCTGTTTTTT

j_gene: TRBJ2-3
v_gene: TRBV14
d_gene: -
abundance: -
CDR3aa: CASSQELTDTQYF
CDR3nt: TGTGCCAGCAGCCAAGAATTAACAGATACGCAGTATTTT

j_gene: TRBJ2-3
v_gene: TRBV6-1
d_gene: TRBD1
abundance: -
CDR3aa: CASIRQGALTDTQYF
CDR3nt: TGTGCCAGCATACGACAGGGGGCTTTGACAGATACGCAGTATTTT

j_gene: TRBJ1-1
v_gene: TRBV21-1
d_gene: -
abundance: -
CDR3aa: CASLSTGTGAYTEAFF
CDR3nt: TGTGCCAGCTTATCAACCGGGACAGGGGCTTACACTGAAGCTTTCTTT

j_gene: TRBJ1-1
v_gene: TRBV2
d_gene: -
abundance: -
CDR3aa: CASSEEAWEMNTEAFF
CDR3nt: TGTGCCAGCAGTGAAGAGGCCTGGGAGATGAACACTGAAGCTTTCTTT

j_gene: TRBJ2-1
v_gene: TRBV9
d_gene: -
abundance: -
CDR3aa: CASSAGNLGNEQFF
CDR3nt: TGTGCCAGCAGCGCGGGAAACTTGGGCAATGAGCAGTTCTTC

j_gene: TRBJ1-5
v_gene: TRBV2
d_gene: -
abundance: -
CDR3aa: CASSDYRTSYQPQHF
CDR3nt: TGTGCCAGCAGTGATTACCGGACCTCGTATCAGCCCCAGCATTTT

j_gene: TRBJ1-2
v_gene: TRBV5-4
d_gene: -
abundance: few
CDR3aa: CASSQGGGNYGYTF
CDR3nt: TGCGCCAGCAGCCAAGGTGGCGGTAACTATGGCTACACCTTC

j_gene: TRBJ1-1
v_gene: TRBV19
d_gene: TRBD1
abundance: -
CDR3aa: CASSRDRGFIGDTEAFF
CDR3nt: TGTGCCAGTAGCCGGGACAGGGGATTTATTGGGGACACTGAAGCTTTCTTT

j_gene: TRBJ1-1
v_gene: TRBV29-1
d_gene: -
abundance: few
CDR3aa: CSVGVGVRGAFF
CDR3nt: TGCAGCGTTGGAGTTGGGGTTCGGGGAGCTTTCTTT

j_gene: TRBJ2-5
v_gene: TRBV27
d_gene: TRBD1
abundance: -
CDR3aa: CASSLNRGVETQYF
CDR3nt: TGTGCCAGCAGTTTAAACAGGGGAGTAGAGACCCAGTACTTC

j_gene: TRBJ2-1
v_gene: TRBV5-6
d_gene: -
abundance: -
CDR3aa: CASSLPGRILSYNEQFF
CDR3nt: TGTGCCAGCAGCTTGCCCGGCCGAATCCTCTCCTACAATGAGCAGTTCTTC

j_gene: TRBJ2-7
v_gene: TRBV9
d_gene: -
abundance: few
CDR3aa: CASSVGGLYYEQYF
CDR3nt: TGTGCCAGCAGCGTAGGGGGACTTTACTACGAGCAGTACTTC

j_gene: TRBJ2-3
v_gene: TRBV4-3
d_gene: TRBD1
abundance: -
CDR3aa: CASSHEGAPTDTQYF
CDR3nt: TGCGCCAGCAGCCATGAGGGGGCCCCCACAGATACGCAGTATTTT

j_gene: TRBJ2-2
v_gene: TRBV6-5
d_gene: -
abundance: once
CDR3aa: CASSNGGTGELFF
CDR3nt: TGTGCCAGCAGTAATGGAGGCACCGGGGAGCTGTTTTTT

j_gene: TRBJ1-4
v_gene: TRBV7-2
d_gene: -
abundance: once
CDR3aa: CASSTLTGTPNEKLFF
CDR3nt: TGTGCCAGCAGCACCTTGACAGGCACCCCAAATGAAAAACTGTTTTTT

j_gene: TRBJ2-3
v_gene: TRBV27
d_gene: TRBD1
abundance: -
CDR3aa: CASSTLGAGGGDTQYF
CDR3nt: TGTGCCAGCAGTACCCTGGGTGCAGGGGGCGGCGATACGCAGTATTTT

j_gene: TRBJ1-5
v_gene: TRBV4-3
d_gene: -
abundance: -
CDR3aa: CASSPRHRQPQHF
CDR3nt: TGCGCCAGCAGCCCACGACACCGTCAGCCCCAGCATTTT

j_gene: TRBJ2-1
v_gene: TRBV10-3
d_gene: -
abundance: -
CDR3aa: CAISDTAVSYNEQFF
CDR3nt: TGTGCCATCAGTGATACAGCCGTCTCCTACAATGAGCAGTTCTTC

j_gene: TRBJ1-3
v_gene: TRBV4-1
d_gene: TRBD1
abundance: once
CDR3aa: CASSHGTGLENTIYF
CDR3nt: TGCGCCAGCAGCCACGGGACAGGGCTCGAAAACACCATATATTTT

j_gene: TRBJ2-1
v_gene: TRBV6-1
d_gene: -
abundance: -
CDR3aa: CASSELDNEQFF
CDR3nt: TGTGCCAGCAGTGAGTTAGACAATGAGCAGTTCTTC

j_gene: TRBJ2-4
v_gene: TRBV5-4
d_gene: -
abundance: -
CDR3aa: CASSVAGPGIQYF
CDR3nt: TGTGCCAGCAGCGTCGCGGGGCCGGGCATTCAGTACTTC

j_gene: TRBJ1-3
v_gene: TRBV29-1
d_gene: -
abundance: -
CDR3aa: CSVSLRGSGNTIYF
CDR3nt: TGCAGCGTCTCCCTCAGGGGCTCTGGAAACACCATATATTTT

j_gene: TRBJ1-4
v_gene: TRBV7-6
d_gene: TRBD1
abundance: -
CDR3aa: CASSLGLQGGSEKLFF
CDR3nt: TGTGCCAGCAGCTTGGGCCTACAGGGGGGAAGTGAAAAACTGTTTTTT

j_gene: TRBJ2-6
v_gene: TRBV7-9
d_gene: -
abundance: -
CDR3aa: CASSGIEGQGNSGANVLTF
CDR3nt: TGTGCCAGCAGCGGGATCGAGGGGCAGGGGAACTCTGGGGCCAACGTCCTGACTTTC

j_gene: TRBJ1-2
v_gene: TRBV6-1
d_gene: -
abundance: -
CDR3aa: CASKNWGYGYTF
CDR3nt: TGTGCCAGCAAGAACTGGGGCTATGGCTACACCTTC

j_gene: TRBJ1-3
v_gene: TRBV7-6
d_gene: -
abundance: many
CDR3aa: CASSLDGNSGNTIYF
CDR3nt: TGTGCCAGCAGCTTAGACGGGAACTCTGGAAACACCATATATTTT